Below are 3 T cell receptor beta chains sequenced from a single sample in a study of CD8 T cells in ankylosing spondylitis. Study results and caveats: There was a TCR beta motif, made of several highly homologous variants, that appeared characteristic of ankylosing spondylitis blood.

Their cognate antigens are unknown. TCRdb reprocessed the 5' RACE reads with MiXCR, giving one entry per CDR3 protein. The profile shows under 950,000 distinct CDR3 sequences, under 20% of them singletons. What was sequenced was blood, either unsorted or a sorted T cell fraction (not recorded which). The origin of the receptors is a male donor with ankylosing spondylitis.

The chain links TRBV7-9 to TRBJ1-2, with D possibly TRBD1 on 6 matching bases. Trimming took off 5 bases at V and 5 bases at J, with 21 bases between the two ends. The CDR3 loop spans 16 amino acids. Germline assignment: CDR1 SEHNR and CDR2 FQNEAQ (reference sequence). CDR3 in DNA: TGTGCCAGCAGCCCGACGACAGGTGGCCACCTTTATGGCTACACCTTC. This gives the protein CASSPTTGGHLYGYTF.

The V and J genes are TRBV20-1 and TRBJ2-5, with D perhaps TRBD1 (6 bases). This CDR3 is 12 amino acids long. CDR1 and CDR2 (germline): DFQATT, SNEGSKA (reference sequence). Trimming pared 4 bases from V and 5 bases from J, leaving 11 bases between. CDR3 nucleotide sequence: TGCAGTGCTAAAACAGGGATGGAGACCCAGTACTTC. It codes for CSAKTGMETQYF.

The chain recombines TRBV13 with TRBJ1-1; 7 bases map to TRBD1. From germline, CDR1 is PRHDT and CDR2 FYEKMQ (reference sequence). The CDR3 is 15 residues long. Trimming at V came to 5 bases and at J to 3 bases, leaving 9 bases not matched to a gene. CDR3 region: CASSLTGTADTEAFF. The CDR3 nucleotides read TGTGCCAGCAGCCTTACCGGGACAGCGGACACTGAAGCTTTCTTT.